The 27 T cell receptor beta chains given below trace back to one sample, sequenced in a study of human T cells and chemical hapten exposure. Sample time point: patch test 3, about 24 weeks after DPC sensitization. The treatment denotes: therapeutic diphenylcyclopropenone sensitization with weekly scalp DPC. TCRdb re-derived calls from the RACE reads in MiXCR, one entry per CDR3 protein. The sample holds around 200,000 distinct CDR3 sequences; about 25% are singletons and the top ten take over 2%. This material consisted of whole blood, taken in connection with sensitization to the hapten diphenylcyclopropenone (DPC). The receptors here all came from a middle-aged woman with alopecia areata. Some clones in this sample may be carry-over from other donors' samples.

The chain links TRBV20-1 to TRBJ2-5; a possible D gene is TRBD2 (6 bases). CDR1 is DFQATT and CDR2 is SNEGSKA in the germline V gene (reference sequence). CDR3 length: 15 amino acids. V was shortened by 0 bases and J by 4 bases, with 15 bases between the two germline ends. This CDR3 reads CSARDRAGTAETQYF. Here the CDR3 DNA reads TGCAGTGCTAGAGATCGGGCCGGGACTGCAGAGACCCAGTACTTC.

This clonotype was detected only once. The rearrangement joins TRBV10-3 to TRBJ1-5; 7 bases fit TRBD1. The V segment lost 10 bases and the J segment 4 bases; nucleotides outside the gene matches: 7. Looked up from germline, CDR1 is ENHRY and CDR2 is SYGVKD. This CDR3 region has 13 residues. CDR3 bases: TGTGCCACCGAGACAGGGCCAAATCAGCCCCAGCATTTT. It codes for CATETGPNQPQHF.

This clonotype showed up just a few times. The chain recombines TRBV3-1 with TRBJ2-7, with 10 bases aligning to TRBD2. The trim removed 4 bases at V and 2 bases at J, leaving 14 bases unmatched. CDR1 is LGHDT and CDR2 is YNNKEL in the germline V gene (reference sequence). CDR3 size: 18 residues. The CDR3 reads CASSPKFIAGGLTYEQYF. The CDR3 region has the DNA TGTGCCAGCAGCCCGAAGTTTATAGCGGGAGGCCTCACCTACGAGCAGTACTTC.

The table lists this clonotype with a few counts. The V gene is TRBV5-1, the J gene TRBJ1-4; D uncertain. The CDR3 consists of 15 residues. V was shortened by 4 bases and J by 4 bases, with 14 bases between the two germline ends. Per the germline V gene, CDR1 is SGHRS and CDR2 is YFSETQ. CDR3 sequence reads: CASSPLGRFNEKLFF. For the CDR3, the DNA is TGCGCCAGCAGCCCTCTCGGACGGTTTAATGAAAAACTGTTTTTT. Together with reference TRBV5-1 and TRBJ1-4, the CDR3 gives the full variable domain: KAGVTQTPRYLIKTRGQQVTLSCSPISGHRSVSWYQQTPGQGLQFLFEYFSETQRNKGNFPGRFSGRQFSNSRSEMNVSTLELGDSALYLCASSPLGRFNEKLFFGSGTQLSVL.

The sample holds one count of this clonotype. The chain uses TRBV10-3 and TRBJ1-1; 8 positions match TRBD1. CDR3 length: 16 amino acids. In germline, CDR1 is ENHRY, CDR2 SYGVKD. V lost 5 bases and J lost 10; bases outside the gene matches: 18. The CDR3 coding sequence is TGTGCCATCAGTATAAGACCGGGCCAGGGGGCGCATGCAGCTTTCTTT. Translating it yields CAISIRPGQGAHAAFF.

This clonotype has a handful of counts. The chain employs TRBV15 and TRBJ2-3, with a weak D call TRBD1 (5 bases). Germline CDR1 is LNHNV and CDR2 is YYDKDF (reference sequence). The CDR3 is 12 residues long. Trimming removed 3 bases from V and 7 bases from J, with 8 bases in between. CDR3 bases: TGTGCCACCAGCAGTGGACACAATACGCAGTATTTT. Amino acids: CATSSGHNTQYF.

This clonotype came up a few times. CDR3 in amino acids: CASSLGGERFEQYF. The CDR3 DNA follows: TGTGCCAGCAGTTTGGGGGGGGAGAGGTTCGAGCAGTACTTC. The chain carries TRBV6-5 and TRBJ2-7; TRBD2 matches 7 bases. V trimming: 4 bases; J trimming: 6 bases; junction bases outside the gene matches: 9. This CDR3 region has 14 residues. The germline V gene encodes CDR1 MNHEY and CDR2 SVGAGI.

This clonotype occurred a few times. J is TRBJ2-5 and V is TRBV18; D uncertain. V was clipped by 5 bases and J by 1 base, with 14 bases between them. Germline CDR1 is KGHSH and CDR2 is LQKENI. The CDR3 has 15 residues. This CDR3 reads CASSGQTRAQETQYF. CDR3 in DNA: TGTGCCAGCTCAGGGCAGACCCGGGCCCAAGAGACCCAGTACTTC.

The V and J genes are TRBV12-3 or TRBV12-4 and TRBJ2-3, with a possible D match to TRBD1 (7 bases). The CDR3 has 14 residues. V was clipped by 6 bases and J by 4 bases, with 14 bases between them. The CDR3 region is CASSAGGRSDTQYF. In DNA form, the CDR3 reads TGTGCCAGCAGCGCAGGGGGGCGGTCAGATACGCAGTATTTT.

V and J are TRBV7-9 and TRBJ2-1; weak D call: TRBD1 (8 bases). This CDR3 spans 13 amino acids. The V gene lost 3 bases and the J gene lost 8 bases, with 11 bases spanning the gap. Germline V CDR1 and CDR2: SEHNR, FQNEAQ (reference sequence). CDR3 protein: CASSFTGGDEQFF. CDR3 nucleotides: TGTGCCAGCAGCTTTACAGGGGGGGATGAGCAGTTCTTC.

The chain carries TRBV29-1 and TRBJ2-1; maybe TRBD2 (6 bases). The CDR3 has 10 amino acids. The V end lost 7 bases, the J end lost 9 bases, and 10 bases lay between the germline ends. The V gene's germline CDR1 is SQVTM and CDR2 ANQGSEA. CDR3 DNA sequence: TGCAGCGCAGGAGGGGCTGAGCAGTTCTTC. This sequence encodes CSAGGAEQFF.

This clonotype was counted between two and nine times. The rearrangement uses TRBV7-2 and TRBJ2-7, with TRBD2 identical over 15 bases. Germline-derived CDR1 and CDR2 are SGHTA and FQGNSA. V gave up 2 bases and J gave up 1 base; unmatched junction bases: 6. The CDR3 has 18 residues. CDR3 DNA sequence: TGTGCCAGCAGCTTATGGACTAGCGGGAGGGCCCTATCCTACGAGCAGTACTTC. This sequence encodes CASSLWTSGRALSYEQYF.

V is TRBV20-1 and J is TRBJ1-2; 7 positions match TRBD1. V lost 3 bases and J lost 3; bases outside the gene matches: 13. The CDR3 is made up of 16 amino acids. In germline, CDR1 is DFQATT, CDR2 SNEGSKA (reference sequence). CDR3 nucleotides: TGCAGTGCTAGGGTTTCCAGGGGGACTCGAGACTATGGCTACACCTTC. Protein sequence: CSARVSRGTRDYGYTF.

Turning to this clonotype: With a much larger clone just one base away, this may be a read error. The chain recombines TRBV12-3 or TRBV12-4 with TRBJ2-2; D call uncertain. Trimming removed 3 bases at V and 6 bases at J, with 8 bases between. This CDR3 comprises 13 residues. CDR3 loop: CASSFPNAGELFF. For the CDR3, the DNA is TGTGCCAGCAGTTTCCCAAACGCCGGGGAGCTGTTTTTT.

This clonotype was recorded at least ten times. The gene calls are TRBV29-1 and TRBJ2-2; weak D call: TRBD1 (5 bases). Germline assignment: CDR1 SQVTM and CDR2 ANQGSEA. CDR3 size: 13 residues. V was shortened by 5 bases and J by 5 bases, with 12 bases between the two germline ends. The CDR3 coding sequence is TGCAGCGTTAGGCAGGGTTGGACCGGGGAGCTGTTTTTT. Translation gives CSVRQGWTGELFF.

This clonotype was found a few times. The chain employs TRBV4-2 and TRBJ1-1, with D unresolved. The CDR3 length is 15 residues. The germline V gene has CDR1 LGHNA and CDR2 YNFKEQ. V dropped 0 bases and J dropped 2 bases, with 10 bases sitting between them. The DNA for the CDR3 is TGTGCCAGCAGCCAAGAACTGACCTACAACACTGAAGCTTTCTTT. It specifies CASSQELTYNTEAFF.

The V call is TRBV4-1, the J call TRBJ2-7; D not certain. CDR3 size: 13 residues. Germline V gives CDR1 MGHRA, CDR2 YSYEKL. The ends were cut back, 1 base at V and 2 bases at J, with 6 bases in the middle. The CDR3 sequence: CASSQGWAYEQYF. The CDR3, as DNA: TGCGCCAGCAGCCAAGGTTGGGCCTACGAGCAGTACTTC.

This clonotype was seen a few times. The V call is TRBV7-3, the J call TRBJ2-7; tentative D call: TRBD2 (6 bases). Germline lookup yields CDR1 SGHTA and CDR2 FQGTGA. The V gene lost 4 bases and the J gene lost 2 bases, with 12 bases spanning the gap. CDR3 length equals 14 residues. CDR3: CASSYGSPPYEQYF. The CDR3 DNA is TGTGCCAGCAGCTACGGGAGTCCCCCCTACGAGCAGTACTTC. Looking up the rest from reference TRBV7-3 and TRBJ2-7 gives the full variable domain: GAGVSQTPSNKVTEKGKYVELRCDPISGHTALYWYRQSLGQGPEFLIYFQGTGAADDSGLPNDRFFAVRPEGSVSTLKIQRTERGDSAVYLCASSYGSPPYEQYFGPGTRLTVT.

This CDR3 is CASSLPLREGQETQYF. The CDR3 nucleotides are TGTGCCAGCAGCCTGCCCTTGCGGGAGGGCCAAGAGACCCAGTACTTC. The gene calls are TRBV7-9 and TRBJ2-5; TRBD2 matches at 9 bases. V lost 5 bases to trimming and J lost 1 base; unmatched junction nucleotides: 8. The CDR3 is 16 amino acids. CDR1 and CDR2 (germline): SEHNR, FQNEAQ (reference sequence).

This clonotype was counted only a few times. This CDR3 is CASSQETRSTDTQYF. The CDR3 nucleotides read TGCGCCAGCAGCCAAGAAACTAGGAGCACAGATACGCAGTATTTT. V gene TRBV4-1 combines with J gene TRBJ2-3, with a weak D call TRBD2 (5 bases). Germline V gives CDR1 MGHRA, CDR2 YSYEKL. Trimming removed 0 bases at V and 0 bases at J, with 7 bases between. This CDR3 region has 15 residues.

This chain uses TRBV29-1 with TRBJ1-5, with D possibly being TRBD1 (6 bases). V shed 6 bases and J shed 3 bases, with 21 bases lying between them. The CDR3 covers 16 residues. From germline, CDR1 is SQVTM and CDR2 ANQGSEA. The CDR3 sequence: CSVPRDNPRANQPQHF. CDR3 DNA sequence: TGCAGCGTCCCGAGGGACAACCCCAGAGCCAATCAGCCCCAGCATTTT.

CDR3 coding DNA: TGCAGTGCTAGAGTGGGCAGCAGCAATCAGCCCCAGCATTTT. Translated: CSARVGSSNQPQHF. This chain links TRBV20-1 with TRBJ1-5, with D unresolved. The germline gives CDR1 DFQATT, CDR2 SNEGSKA (reference sequence). CDR3 length: 14 amino acids. With 1 base removed from V and 1 base from J, the gap between germline ends came to 8 bases.

The chain is built from TRBV28 and TRBJ1-3; no definite D call. The CDR3 runs 13 residues. The germline CDR1 and CDR2 sequences are MDHEN and SYDVKM. The V and J ends lost 7 bases and 2 bases respectively, with 9 bases between them. The CDR3 sequence is CASIRGPGNTIYF. The CDR3 DNA sequence: TGTGCCAGCATTCGCGGTCCTGGAAACACCATATATTTT.

This sequence joins TRBV29-1 and TRBJ2-2, with D possibly TRBD2 on 5 matching bases. V lost 7 bases to trimming and J lost 4 bases, with 16 bases between them. There are 14 residues in the CDR3. Germline-derived CDR1 and CDR2 are SQVTM and ANQGSEA. Written as DNA, the CDR3 is TGCAGCGCCAGAGGGTTTACGGGCACCGGGGAGCTGTTTTTT. Amino acids: CSARGFTGTGELFF.

The gene calls are TRBV28 and TRBJ2-7, with D possibly matching TRBD1 (6 bases). This CDR3 spans 16 amino acids. CDR1 MDHEN and CDR2 SYDVKM come from the germline V gene. Trimming took off 6 bases at V and 1 base at J, with 19 bases between the two ends. The CDR3 loop reads CASRYYGTGTSYEQYF. The CDR3 bases are TGTGCCAGCAGGTACTACGGGACGGGGACATCCTACGAGCAGTACTTC.

This clonotype was seen many times. V usage is TRBV29-1 and J usage is TRBJ2-3; maybe TRBD2 (5 bases). CDR1 is SQVTM, CDR2 ANQGSEA, per germline. The CDR3 extends over 12 amino acids. The V end was cut by 6 bases, the J end by 2 bases, with 9 bases between. The DNA for the CDR3 is TGCAGCGTAGACTACAACACAGATACGCAGTATTTT. Protein product: CSVDYNTDTQYF.

The V and J genes are TRBV5-1 and TRBJ2-3, with TRBD2 as a possible D gene (5 bases). Germline CDR1 SGHRS, CDR2 YFSETQ. The CDR3 loop spans 14 amino acids. Trimming shortened V by 4 bases and J by 0 bases, and 9 bases separated the two germline ends. The CDR3 DNA reads TGCGCCAGCAGCCGGGGTCCTAGCACAGATACGCAGTATTTT. Translating gives CASSRGPSTDTQYF.